This is a list of T cell receptor beta chains from one sample in a study of blood T cell repertoires in COVID-19. Here immunoSEQ multiplex PCR was the method, and the copy in TCRdb shows in-frame clones only, minus some. This table holds approximately 290,000 clones, around 82% found once. The sample consisted of peripheral blood. All receptors derive from a human donor with COVID-19, enrolled during active disease. The donor label of this sample is uncertain. Both conserved end residues are part of each CDR3. Clone sizes are given selectively: once, few, many, or a class where the clone is expanded.

j_call clone_size v_call cdr3_aa
TRBJ2-2 . TRBV7-3 CASSPGQGLDTGELFF
TRBJ1-1 . TRBV28 CASSLFGRGTEAFF
TRBJ2-1 . TRBV14 CASSPGLAYNEQFF
TRBJ2-7 . TRBV27 CATAVAGVHEQYF
TRBJ2-1 . TRBV28 CASSLHRGSYNEQFF
TRBJ2-7 . TRBV7-3 CASSPLAGGIYEQYF
TRBJ1-2 . TRBV7-2 CASSQRQGWEYGYTF
TRBJ1-1 . TRBV5-8 CASSSWTGGTEAFF
TRBJ2-3 . TRBV13 CASSFQGGSLYF
TRBJ1-1 . TRBV2 CASSGELVSEAFF
TRBJ2-2 . TRBV7-2 CASSLEASGPYTGELFF
TRBJ2-5 . TRBV7-7 CASSLARTAGGFGDQETQYF
TRBJ1-3 . TRBV11-2 CASSLDRRGNTIYF
TRBJ1-5 . TRBV24-1 CATSGQGGQPQHF
TRBJ1-2 once TRBV28 CASSPPPRGTYGYTF
TRBJ1-5 . TRBV11-2 CASSPGQGGQPQHF
TRBJ2-7 . TRBV7-2 CASSLASSRSYEQYF
TRBJ2-1 . TRBV7-9 CASSLGGQGGEQFF